The T cell receptor beta chain described here comes from a study of CD8+ T cells in alopecia areata. Study results and limitations: Scalp and blood retained many expanded lesional clones during tofacitinib. The study found tofacitinib significantly decreased scalp clonality and expanded CD8+ clones among the top 100. Scalp samples also contribute reads from the resident alphabeta T cells found in normal skin.

The CDR3 covers 13 residues. Looked up from germline, CDR1 is SQVTM and CDR2 is ANQGSEA. V lost 5 bases, J lost 0 bases, and 3 bases stayed unmatched. As for treatment: oral pan-JAK inhibitor, 5-10 mg twice daily. The investigators collected lesional scalp punch biopsies and peripheral blood from alopecia areata patients. Extracted RNA was reverse transcribed, and the resulting cDNA served as sequencing template. The protocol was immunoSEQ multiplex PCR, while the TCRdb copy is restricted to in-frame clones and leaves out a portion. The table lists more than 200,000 clones, around 65% of them singletons. This clone was observed a single time. Its antigen remains unidentified.

The J gene is TRBJ1-1, the V gene TRBV29-1, with TRBD1 identical over 7 bases. The sequencing here drew on CD4+ T cells sorted from blood, taken between weeks 44 and 45, from a patient treated with tofacitinib. This receptor was obtained from a human donor with alopecia areata. The DNA of the CDR3 is TGCAGCGTTCAGGGACAGTTGAACACTGAAGCTTTCTTT. It encodes CSVQGQLNTEAFF.